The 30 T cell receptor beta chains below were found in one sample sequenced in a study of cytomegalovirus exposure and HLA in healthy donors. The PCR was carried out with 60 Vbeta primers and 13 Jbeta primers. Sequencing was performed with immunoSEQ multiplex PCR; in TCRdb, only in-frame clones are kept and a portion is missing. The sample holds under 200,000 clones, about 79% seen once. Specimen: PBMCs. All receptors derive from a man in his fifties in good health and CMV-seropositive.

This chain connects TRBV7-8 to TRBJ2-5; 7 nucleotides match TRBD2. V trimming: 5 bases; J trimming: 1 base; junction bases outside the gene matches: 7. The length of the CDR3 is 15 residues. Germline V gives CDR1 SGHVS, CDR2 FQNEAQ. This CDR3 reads CASSPRERGQETQYF. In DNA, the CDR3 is TGTGCCAGCAGCCCGCGGGAGCGGGGCCAAGAGACCCAGTACTTC.

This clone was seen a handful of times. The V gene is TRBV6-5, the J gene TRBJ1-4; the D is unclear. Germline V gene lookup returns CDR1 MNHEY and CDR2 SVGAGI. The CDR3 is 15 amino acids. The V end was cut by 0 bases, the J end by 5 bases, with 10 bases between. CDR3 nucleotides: TGTGCCAGCAGTTACTCGACCAGGTCAAATGAAAAACTGTTTTTT. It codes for CASSYSTRSNEKLFF.

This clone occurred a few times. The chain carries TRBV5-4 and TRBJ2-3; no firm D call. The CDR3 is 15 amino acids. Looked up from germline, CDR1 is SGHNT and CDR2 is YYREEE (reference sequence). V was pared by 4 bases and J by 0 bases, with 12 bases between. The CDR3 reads CASSLLEASTDTQYF. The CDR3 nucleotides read TGTGCCAGCAGCCTCCTAGAGGCGAGCACAGATACGCAGTATTTT.

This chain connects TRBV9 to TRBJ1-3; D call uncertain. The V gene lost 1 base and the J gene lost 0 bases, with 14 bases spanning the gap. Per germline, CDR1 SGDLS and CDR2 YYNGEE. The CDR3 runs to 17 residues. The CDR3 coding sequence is TGTGCCAGCAGCGTATCTGTAACAGACACCTCTGGAAACACCATATATTTT. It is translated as CASSVSVTDTSGNTIYF.

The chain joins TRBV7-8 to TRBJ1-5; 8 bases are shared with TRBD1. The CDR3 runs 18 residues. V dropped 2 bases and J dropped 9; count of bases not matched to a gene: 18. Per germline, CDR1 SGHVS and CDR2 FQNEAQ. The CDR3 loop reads CASSLSSVVGQGSSPQHF. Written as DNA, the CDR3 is TGTGCCAGCAGCTTATCGTCCGTCGTCGGACAGGGAAGTTCGCCCCAGCATTTT.

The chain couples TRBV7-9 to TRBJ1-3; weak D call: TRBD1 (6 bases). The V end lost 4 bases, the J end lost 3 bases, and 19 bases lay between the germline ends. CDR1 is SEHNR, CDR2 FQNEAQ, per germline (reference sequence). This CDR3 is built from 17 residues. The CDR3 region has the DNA TGTGCCAGCAGCTCTAGTTCGCAGGGGCCCCATGGAAACACCATATATTTT. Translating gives CASSSSSQGPHGNTIYF.

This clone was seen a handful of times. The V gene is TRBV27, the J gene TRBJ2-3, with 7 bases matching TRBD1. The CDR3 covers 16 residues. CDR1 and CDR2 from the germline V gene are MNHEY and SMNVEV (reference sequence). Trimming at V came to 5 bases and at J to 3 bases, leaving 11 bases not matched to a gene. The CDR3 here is CASSPSDRAKTDTQYF. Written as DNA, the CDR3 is TGTGCCAGCAGTCCCTCAGACAGGGCGAAAACAGATACGCAGTATTTT.

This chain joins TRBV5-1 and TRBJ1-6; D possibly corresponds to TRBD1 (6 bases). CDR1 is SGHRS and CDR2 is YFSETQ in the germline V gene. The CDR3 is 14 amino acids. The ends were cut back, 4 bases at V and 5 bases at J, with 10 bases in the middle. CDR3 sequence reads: CASSPGQNNSPLHF. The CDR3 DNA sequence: TGCGCCAGCAGCCCGGGACAAAATAATTCACCCCTCCACTTT.

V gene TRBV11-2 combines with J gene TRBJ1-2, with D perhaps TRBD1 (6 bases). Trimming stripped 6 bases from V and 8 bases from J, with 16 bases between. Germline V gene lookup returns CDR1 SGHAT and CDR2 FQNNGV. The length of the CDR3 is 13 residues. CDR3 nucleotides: TGTGCCAGCAGGGCCGGTACAGGGATAGGCTACACCTTC. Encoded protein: CASRAGTGIGYTF.

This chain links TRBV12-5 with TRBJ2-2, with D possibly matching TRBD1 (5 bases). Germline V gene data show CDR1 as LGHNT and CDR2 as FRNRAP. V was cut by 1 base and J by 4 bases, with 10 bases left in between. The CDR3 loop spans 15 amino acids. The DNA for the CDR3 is TGTGCTAGTGGTTTGGGGGGCCCGGGCACCGGGGAGCTGTTTTTT. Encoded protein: CASGLGGPGTGELFF.

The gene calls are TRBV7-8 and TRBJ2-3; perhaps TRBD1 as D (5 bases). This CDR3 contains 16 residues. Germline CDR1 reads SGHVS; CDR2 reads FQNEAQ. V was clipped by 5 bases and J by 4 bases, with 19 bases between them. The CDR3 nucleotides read TGTGCCAGCAGCCTCCTAGGAAGGGGTAGTTCAGATACGCAGTATTTT. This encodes CASSLLGRGSSDTQYF.

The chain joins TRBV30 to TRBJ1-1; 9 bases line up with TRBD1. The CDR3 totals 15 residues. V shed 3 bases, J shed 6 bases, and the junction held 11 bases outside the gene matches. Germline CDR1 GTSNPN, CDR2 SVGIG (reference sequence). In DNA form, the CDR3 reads TGTGCCTGGAGGGCCGGGACAGGGAGGGTAGCTGAAGCTTTCTTT. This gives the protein CAWRAGTGRVAEAFF.

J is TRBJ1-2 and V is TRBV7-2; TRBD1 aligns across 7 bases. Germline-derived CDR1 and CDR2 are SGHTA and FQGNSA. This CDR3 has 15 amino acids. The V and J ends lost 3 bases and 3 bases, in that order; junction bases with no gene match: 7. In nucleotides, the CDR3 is TGTGCCAGCAGCTTCAACCTAGGACAGGACTATGGCTACACCTTC. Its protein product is CASSFNLGQDYGYTF. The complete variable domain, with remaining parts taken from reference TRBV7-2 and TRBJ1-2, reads GAGVSQSPSNKVTEKGKDVELRCDPISGHTALYWYRQSLGQGLEFLIYFQGNSAPDKSGLPSDRFSAERTGGSVSTLTIQRTQQEDSAVYLCASSFNLGQDYGYTFGSGTRLTVV.

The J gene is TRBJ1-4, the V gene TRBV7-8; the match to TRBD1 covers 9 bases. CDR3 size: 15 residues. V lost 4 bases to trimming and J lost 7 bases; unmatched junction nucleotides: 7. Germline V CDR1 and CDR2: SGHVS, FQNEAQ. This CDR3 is CASSSQGAVLEKLFF. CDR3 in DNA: TGTGCCAGCAGCTCACAGGGGGCTGTTCTTGAAAAACTGTTTTTT.

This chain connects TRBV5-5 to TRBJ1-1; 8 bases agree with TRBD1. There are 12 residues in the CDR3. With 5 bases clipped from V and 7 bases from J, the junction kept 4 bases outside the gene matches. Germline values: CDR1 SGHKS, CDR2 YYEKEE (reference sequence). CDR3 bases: TGTGCCAGCAGTTATGGGACAGGTGAAGCTTTCTTT. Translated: CASSYGTGEAFF. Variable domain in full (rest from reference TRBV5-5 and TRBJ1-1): DAGVTQSPTHLIKTRGQQVTLRCSPISGHKSVSWYQQVLGQGPQFIFQYYEKEERGRGNFPDRFSARQFPNYSSELNVNALLLGDSALYLCASSYGTGEAFFGQGTRLTVV.

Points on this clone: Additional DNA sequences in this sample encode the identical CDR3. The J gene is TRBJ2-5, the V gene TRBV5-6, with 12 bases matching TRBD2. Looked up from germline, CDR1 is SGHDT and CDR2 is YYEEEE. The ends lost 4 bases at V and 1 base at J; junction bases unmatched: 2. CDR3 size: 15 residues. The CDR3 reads CASSQLAGGQETQYF. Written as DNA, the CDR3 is TGTGCCAGCAGCCAACTAGCGGGGGGCCAAGAGACCCAGTACTTC.

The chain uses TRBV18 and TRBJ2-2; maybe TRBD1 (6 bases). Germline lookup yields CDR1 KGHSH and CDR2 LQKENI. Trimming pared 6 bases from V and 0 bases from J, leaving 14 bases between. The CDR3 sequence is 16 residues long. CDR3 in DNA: TGTGCCAGCTCCTCCCAGGGGTTACCGAACACCGGGGAGCTGTTTTTT. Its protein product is CASSSQGLPNTGELFF.

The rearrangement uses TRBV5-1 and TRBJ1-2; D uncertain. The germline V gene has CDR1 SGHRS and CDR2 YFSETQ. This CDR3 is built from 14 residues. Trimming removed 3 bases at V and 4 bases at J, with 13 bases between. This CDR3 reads CASSSAEAGYGYTF. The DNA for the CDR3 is TGCGCCAGCAGCTCCGCGGAGGCCGGCTATGGCTACACCTTC.

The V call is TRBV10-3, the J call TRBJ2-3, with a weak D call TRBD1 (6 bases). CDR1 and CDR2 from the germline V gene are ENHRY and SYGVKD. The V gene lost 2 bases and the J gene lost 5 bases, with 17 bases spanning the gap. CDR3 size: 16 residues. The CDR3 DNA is TGTGCCATCAGTGAGAACACAGGGATGGGAAGAGATACGCAGTATTTT. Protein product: CAISENTGMGRDTQYF.

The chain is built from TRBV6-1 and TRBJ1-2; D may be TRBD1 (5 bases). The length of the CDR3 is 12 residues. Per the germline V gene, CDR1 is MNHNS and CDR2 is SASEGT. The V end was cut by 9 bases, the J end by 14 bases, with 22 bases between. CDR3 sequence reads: CARGQGPTPDTF. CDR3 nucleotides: TGTGCCAGGGGGCAGGGCCCGACTCCCGATACCTTC.

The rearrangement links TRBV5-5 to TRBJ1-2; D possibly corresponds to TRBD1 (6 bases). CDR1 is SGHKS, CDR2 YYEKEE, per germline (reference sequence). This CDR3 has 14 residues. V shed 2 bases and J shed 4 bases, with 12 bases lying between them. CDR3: CASSLGRTAYGYTF. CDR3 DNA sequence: TGTGCCAGCAGCTTAGGTAGGACAGCCTATGGCTACACCTTC.

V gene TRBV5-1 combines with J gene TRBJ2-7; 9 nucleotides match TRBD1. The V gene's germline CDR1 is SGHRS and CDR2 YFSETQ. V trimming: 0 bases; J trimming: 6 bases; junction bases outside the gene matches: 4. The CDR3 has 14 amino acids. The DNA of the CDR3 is TGCGCCAGCAGCTTGGGGGACAGGGTGGCCGAGCAGTACGTC. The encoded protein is CASSLGDRVAEQYV.

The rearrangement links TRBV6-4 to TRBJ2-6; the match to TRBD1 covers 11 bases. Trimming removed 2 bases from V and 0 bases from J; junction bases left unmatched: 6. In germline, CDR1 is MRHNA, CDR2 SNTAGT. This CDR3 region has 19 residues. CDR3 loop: CASSDASGTGGSGANVLTF. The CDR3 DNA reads TGTGCCAGCAGTGACGCCTCCGGGACAGGGGGCTCTGGGGCCAACGTCCTGACTTTC.

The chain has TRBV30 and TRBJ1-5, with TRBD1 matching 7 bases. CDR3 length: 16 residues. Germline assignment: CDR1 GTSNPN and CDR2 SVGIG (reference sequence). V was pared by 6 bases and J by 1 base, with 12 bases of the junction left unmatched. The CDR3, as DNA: TGTGCCTGTGAGGTACAGGGGATTTGGAGCAATCAGCCCCAGCATTTT. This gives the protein CACEVQGIWSNQPQHF. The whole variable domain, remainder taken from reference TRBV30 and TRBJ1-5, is SQTIHQWPATLVQPVGSPLSLECTVEGTSNPNLYWYRQAAGRGLQLLFYSVGIGQISSEVPQNLSASRPQDRQFILSSKKLLLSDSGFYLCACEVQGIWSNQPQHFGDGTRLSIL.

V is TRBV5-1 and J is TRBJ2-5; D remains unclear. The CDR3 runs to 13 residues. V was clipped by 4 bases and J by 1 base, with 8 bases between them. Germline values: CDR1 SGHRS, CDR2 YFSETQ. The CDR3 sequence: CASSPLPQETQYF. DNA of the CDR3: TGCGCCAGCAGCCCCCTCCCCCAAGAGACCCAGTACTTC.

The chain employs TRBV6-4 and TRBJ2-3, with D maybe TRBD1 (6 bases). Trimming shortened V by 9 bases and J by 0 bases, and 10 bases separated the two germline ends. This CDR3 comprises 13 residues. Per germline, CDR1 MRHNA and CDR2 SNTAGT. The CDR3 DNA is TGTGCCAGTTGGGGGCGTAGCACAGATACGCAGTATTTT. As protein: CASWGRSTDTQYF.

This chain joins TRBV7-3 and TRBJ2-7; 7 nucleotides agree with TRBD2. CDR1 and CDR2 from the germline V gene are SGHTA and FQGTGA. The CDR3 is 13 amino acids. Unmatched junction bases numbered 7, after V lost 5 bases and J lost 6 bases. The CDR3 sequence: CASSPSREGEQYF. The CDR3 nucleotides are TGTGCCAGCAGCCCTAGCAGGGAGGGCGAGCAGTACTTC.

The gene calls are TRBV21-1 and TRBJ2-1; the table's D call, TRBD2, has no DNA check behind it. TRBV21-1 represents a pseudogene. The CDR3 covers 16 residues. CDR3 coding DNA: TGTGCCAGCAGCCTTCCCAAGCGGGGGGCCTACAATGAGCAGTTCTTC. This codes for CASSLPKRGAYNEQFF.

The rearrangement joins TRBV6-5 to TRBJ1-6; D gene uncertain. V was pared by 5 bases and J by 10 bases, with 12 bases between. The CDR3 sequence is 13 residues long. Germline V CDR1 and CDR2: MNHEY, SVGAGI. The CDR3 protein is CASSLTWRSPLHF. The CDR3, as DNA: TGTGCCAGCAGTCTAACATGGAGATCACCCCTCCACTTT.

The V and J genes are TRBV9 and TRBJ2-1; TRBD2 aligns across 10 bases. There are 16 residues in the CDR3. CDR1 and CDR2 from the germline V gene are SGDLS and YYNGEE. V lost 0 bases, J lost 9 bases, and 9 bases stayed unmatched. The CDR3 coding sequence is TGTGCCAGCAGCGTAGGGCTAGCGGGGGACATTGGTGAGCAGTTCTTC. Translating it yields CASSVGLAGDIGEQFF.